Presented here are 29 T cell receptor beta chains from one specimen sequenced in a study of blood T cell repertoires in COVID-19 (dated by TCRdb to the early 2020s). The method behind the library was the immunoSEQ multiplex PCR assay. The clones in this table, taken by TCRdb from immuneACCESS, are in-frame only. Not every clone is retained; where verified, under half of the shortfall comes from an unresolved V gene, and the cause of the rest is unknown. Within this sample are about 250,000 clones, with 80% to 90% of them counted one time only. About 5.7% of the sample is taken by the ten largest. Source material: peripheral blood. The receptors shown here come from an elderly man with acute or convalescent COVID-19.

The V gene is TRBV6-5, the J gene TRBJ2-1, with 8 positions matching TRBD1. Germline V gene lookup returns CDR1 MNHEY and CDR2 SVGAGI. This CDR3 spans 13 amino acids. J was trimmed by 5 bases and V by 6 bases; bases with no gene match: 3. The DNA for the CDR3 is TGTGCCAGCAGGGCGACAGGGGACAATGAGCAGTTCTTC. Translation: CASRATGDNEQFF.

The CDR3 DNA reads TGTGCCAGCGGTTACACCGACTCTGGAAACACCATATATTTT. This gives the protein CASGYTDSGNTIYF. V gene TRBV28 combines with J gene TRBJ1-3; D is undetermined. CDR3 length: 14 amino acids. From germline, CDR1 is MDHEN and CDR2 SYDVKM. Between the trimmed V and J ends, which lost 8 bases and 0 bases, there was a span of 11 bases.

This clone has a single count. The chain combines TRBV9 with TRBJ2-2; no clear D. Germline loops: CDR1 SGDLS, CDR2 YYNGEE. This CDR3 is 12 amino acids long. Trimming removed 4 bases at V and 3 bases at J, with 4 bases between. The CDR3 DNA sequence: TGTGCCAGCAGCTCCTACACCGGGGAGCTGTTTTTT. This encodes CASSSYTGELFF.

Turning to this clone: One end of the junction is discordant with germline, which a read error may explain. The rearrangement links TRBV7-7 to TRBJ1-4, with TRBD1 matching 7 bases. Germline lookup yields CDR1 SSHAT and CDR2 FNYEAQ (reference sequence). The CDR3 sequence is 15 residues long. CDR3 protein: CASSTRDSLTEKLFF. In DNA, the CDR3 is TGTGCTAGCAGCACTCGGGACAGTCTTACTGAAAAACTGTTTTTT.

The CDR3 loop reads CAWMGQITGELFF. CDR3 coding DNA: TGTGCCTGGATGGGACAAATCACCGGGGAGCTGTTTTTT. This rearrangement joins TRBV30 to TRBJ2-2; tentatively, D is TRBD1 (6 bases). This CDR3 has 13 amino acids. Between the trimmed V and J ends, which lost 4 bases and 4 bases, there was a span of 10 bases. CDR1 and CDR2 (germline): GTSNPN, SVGIG (reference sequence).

The CDR3 coding sequence is TGTGCCAGTAGTATACTGGCTAGCGGGAAAGTCGGGGAGCAGTACTTC. Translation: CASSILASGKVGEQYF. This chain links TRBV19 with TRBJ2-7, with TRBD2 identical over 9 bases. The J segment lost 7 bases and the V segment lost 2 bases, leaving 12 bases of the junction unmatched. Germline V lookup: CDR1 LNHDA, CDR2 SQIVND (reference sequence). CDR3 length: 16 residues.

This clone was detected a few times. The V and J genes are TRBV9 and TRBJ2-4, with D perhaps TRBD1 (6 bases). Germline assignment: CDR1 SGDLS and CDR2 YYNGEE. This CDR3 has 17 amino acids. Trimming cost V 3 bases and J 7 bases, with 23 bases left between them. CDR3 residues: CASSAHPQSTGFNIQYF. In nucleotides, the CDR3 is TGTGCCAGCAGCGCCCACCCTCAATCCACAGGGTTTAACATTCAGTACTTC.

V and J are TRBV5-1 and TRBJ1-2, with 8 positions matching TRBD1. The CDR3 is 15 residues long. Germline CDR1 SGHRS, CDR2 YFSETQ. Losses at the gene ends were 0 bases for V and 9 bases for J; bases not matched to a gene: 10. Here the CDR3 reads CASSLADRGLGSYTF. CDR3 sequence (DNA): TGCGCCAGCAGCTTGGCCGACAGGGGCCTTGGGAGCTACACCTTC.

The CDR3 sequence is CSVEVGPGDNQPQHF. CDR3 DNA sequence: TGCAGCGTTGAAGTTGGTCCAGGGGATAATCAGCCCCAGCATTTT. V usage is TRBV29-1 and J usage is TRBJ1-5; perhaps TRBD1 as D (6 bases). This CDR3 is 15 amino acids long. With 1 base removed from V and 4 bases from J, the gap between germline ends came to 14 bases. Germline loops: CDR1 SQVTM, CDR2 ANQGSEA.

This clone turned up a few times. The CDR3 region is CASRSGQGNGYTF. As DNA, the CDR3 is TGTGCCAGCAGATCGGGACAGGGGAATGGCTACACCTTC. This rearrangement joins TRBV28 to TRBJ1-2; TRBD1 matches 10 bases. This CDR3 spans 13 amino acids. With 6 bases clipped from V and 6 bases from J, the junction kept 4 bases outside the gene matches. The V gene's germline CDR1 is MDHEN and CDR2 SYDVKM.

The V call is TRBV20-1, the J call TRBJ2-1; no clear D. Germline CDR1 is DFQATT and CDR2 is SNEGSKA (reference sequence). Trimming took 3 bases from V and 8 from J, leaving 8 bases between them. This CDR3 is built from 11 residues. The CDR3 is CSASRLDEQFF. DNA of the CDR3: TGCAGTGCTAGTCGGTTGGATGAGCAGTTCTTC.

The V call is TRBV11-3, the J call TRBJ2-1; TRBD1 matches 7 bases. CDR1 is SGHNT and CDR2 is YENEEA in the germline V gene. V shed 1 base and J 6 bases; nucleotides not matched to a gene: 6. CDR3 length: 15 residues. CDR3 sequence: CASSLVSAGGNEQFF. The DNA of the CDR3 is TGTGCCAGCAGCTTAGTTTCGGCAGGGGGCAATGAGCAGTTCTTC.

This clone was seen a single time. The chain has TRBV2 and TRBJ2-7; tentative D call: TRBD1 (5 bases). V lost 6 bases to trimming and J lost 3 bases, with 15 bases between them. Germline assignment: CDR1 SNHLY and CDR2 FYNNEI. The CDR3 runs 14 residues. In DNA, the CDR3 is TGTGCCAGCAGCCGGACACCCGCCAGCTACGAGCAGTACTTC. This translates into CASSRTPASYEQYF.

This sequence joins TRBV29-1 and TRBJ2-7; 10 bases match TRBD1. The CDR3 runs 13 residues. CDR1 is SQVTM and CDR2 is ANQGSEA in the germline V gene. The V segment lost 4 bases and the J segment 0 bases; nucleotides outside the gene matches: 0. The CDR3 is CSVGDRGSYEQYF. The DNA for the CDR3 is TGCAGCGTTGGGGACAGGGGCTCCTACGAGCAGTACTTC.

This clone was counted only a few times. J is TRBJ2-5 and V is TRBV6-1; tentative D call: TRBD2 (6 bases). The germline V and J ends were trimmed by 0 bases and 1 base, with 18 bases remaining between them. The germline CDR1 and CDR2 sequences are MNHNS and SASEGT. The CDR3 contains 18 residues. The CDR3 region is CASSEARRSGSTQETQYF. CDR3 coding DNA: TGTGCCAGCAGTGAAGCCCGCCGCTCCGGGAGCACCCAAGAGACCCAGTACTTC.

This clone has just one count. The CDR3 DNA sequence: TGCGCCAGCAGCCCGGGTGCAGGGGGAGCCTACGAGCAGTACTTC. Amino acid sequence: CASSPGAGGAYEQYF. The chain joins TRBV5-1 to TRBJ2-7; 7 nucleotides match TRBD1. The junction had 9 bases not matched to a gene; V was cut back by 4 bases and J by 2 bases. Germline CDR1 is SGHRS and CDR2 is YFSETQ. The CDR3 is made up of 15 amino acids.

This clone has a handful of counts. The identical CDR3 is also encoded by other nucleotide sequences in the sample. The rearrangement links TRBV6-5 to TRBJ2-7; a weak D match, TRBD1 (5 bases). Per germline, CDR1 MNHEY and CDR2 SVGAGI. The CDR3 sequence is 13 residues long. Trimming took off 2 bases at V and 2 bases at J, with 7 bases between the two ends. The CDR3: CASSYPDTYEQYF. The CDR3 nucleotides are TGTGCCAGCAGTTACCCGGACACCTACGAGCAGTACTTC.

The rearrangement links TRBV28 to TRBJ2-3, with TRBD2 identical over 10 bases. The CDR3 has 17 amino acids. V lost 5 bases, J lost 2 bases, and 10 bases stayed unmatched. CDR1 and CDR2 (germline): MDHEN, SYDVKM. The CDR3 DNA reads TGTGCCAGCAGTCCGCACCCGACTAGCGGGTTCACAGATACGCAGTATTTT. Translating gives CASSPHPTSGFTDTQYF.

A note on this clone: The sample carries other DNA sequences with the same CDR3. The V call is TRBV7-9, the J call TRBJ2-7; 15 positions agree with TRBD2. The CDR3 extends over 15 amino acids. Germline CDR1 SEHNR, CDR2 FQNEAQ (reference sequence). J lost 6 bases, V lost 4 bases, and 4 bases had no gene match. The CDR3 loop is CASSSQGLAGGEQYF. In nucleotides, the CDR3 is TGTGCCAGCAGCTCCCAGGGACTAGCGGGAGGCGAGCAGTACTTC.

This rearrangement joins TRBV11-2 to TRBJ1-1; maybe TRBD1 (5 bases). V lost 5 bases, J lost 1 base, and 14 bases lay in between. Germline V CDR1 and CDR2: SGHAT, FQNNGV. CDR3 length equals 15 residues. This chain's CDR3 is CASSHTRARNTEAFF. CDR3 DNA: TGTGCCAGCAGCCATACCAGGGCGCGGAACACTGAAGCTTTCTTT.

Only one count was recorded for this clone. The chain employs TRBV5-1 and TRBJ2-7; 8 nucleotides match TRBD2. Unmatched junction bases numbered 6, after V lost 4 bases and J lost 0 bases. The CDR3 covers 15 residues. The germline V gene encodes CDR1 SGHRS and CDR2 YFSETQ. The chain's CDR3 is CASSRLSGDSYEQYF. Written as DNA, the CDR3 is TGCGCCAGCAGCCGGCTTAGCGGGGACTCCTACGAGCAGTACTTC.

The chain is built from TRBV28 and TRBJ1-6, with 9 bases matching TRBD1. The CDR3 runs 14 residues. Trimming cost V 9 bases and J 7 bases; bases outside gene matches: 7. CDR1 is MDHEN, CDR2 SYDVKM, per germline. CDR3 region: CASYYRGLNSPLHF. In DNA form, the CDR3 reads TGTGCCAGTTACTACAGGGGGCTAAATTCACCCCTCCACTTT.

The chain is built from TRBV3-1 (or the pseudogene TRBV3-2) and TRBJ2-7; D possibly corresponds to TRBD2 (6 bases). The CDR3 length is 13 residues. Trimming pared 4 bases from V and 4 bases from J, leaving 11 bases between. Germline V gene data show CDR1 as LGHDT and CDR2 as YNNKEL (reference sequence). This chain's CDR3 is CASSPGSLYEQYF. Written as DNA, the CDR3 is TGTGCCAGCAGCCCCGGGAGCCTATACGAGCAGTACTTC.

The chain combines TRBV1 with TRBJ2-7; the table's D call, TRBD1, has no DNA check behind it. TRBV1 is described as a pseudogene. The CDR3 sequence is 13 residues long. CDR3 sequence (DNA): TGCACCACCGGACAGGCGTCGGTCTACGAGCAGTACTTC. Translated, it gives CTTGQASVYEQYF.

The chain couples TRBV5-3 to TRBJ1-1; D perhaps matches TRBD1 (5 bases). TRBV5-3 has ORF status, its function being uncertain. This CDR3 has 14 amino acids. V was shortened by 1 base and J by 5 bases, with 12 bases between the two germline ends. The DNA of the CDR3 is TGTGCCAGAAGCTTGTATTCGGGGGAGACTGAAGCTTTCTTT. Translation gives CARSLYSGETEAFF.

J is TRBJ2-1 and V is TRBV3-1 (or the pseudogene TRBV3-2); 11 bases line up with TRBD2. The germline V gene has CDR1 LGHDT and CDR2 YNNKEL (reference sequence). The CDR3 is 15 residues long. V dropped 6 bases and J dropped 2; count of bases not matched to a gene: 3. This CDR3 is CASSLTSGAYNEQFF. The CDR3, as DNA: TGTGCCAGCAGTTTGACTAGCGGGGCCTACAATGAGCAGTTCTTC.

The chain carries TRBV3-1 (or the pseudogene TRBV3-2) and TRBJ1-1; unclear D gene. The CDR3 is 13 amino acids. CDR1 is LGHDT and CDR2 is YNNKEL in the germline V gene (reference sequence). V lost 4 bases, J lost 1 base, and 7 bases lay in between. The CDR3 nucleotides read TGTGCCAGCAGCCCGCCAGGGAACACTGAAGCTTTCTTT. As protein: CASSPPGNTEAFF.

V usage is TRBV28 and J usage is TRBJ1-2, with D possibly TRBD1 on 6 matching bases. The CDR3 is 14 residues long. V lost 3 bases to trimming and J lost 4 bases, with 12 bases between them. CDR1 and CDR2 (germline): MDHEN, SYDVKM. The DNA for the CDR3 is TGTGCCAGCAGTTTCCGCAGGGGTGTCTATGGCTACACCTTC. The encoded protein is CASSFRRGVYGYTF.

V gene TRBV5-1 combines with J gene TRBJ2-2, with a possible D match to TRBD1 (5 bases). V dropped 7 bases and J dropped 2 bases, with 15 bases sitting between them. This CDR3 has 15 residues. The germline CDR1 and CDR2 sequences are SGHRS and YFSETQ. CDR3 residues: CASWFTGKNTGELFF. CDR3 DNA: TGCGCCAGCTGGTTTACAGGCAAAAACACCGGGGAGCTGTTTTTT.